This entry lists 3 T cell receptor beta chains sequenced from one sample in a study of blood T cell repertoires in COVID-19. Libraries were prepared by immunoSEQ multiplex PCR; TCRdb keeps only in-frame clonotypes and omits some of them. The table shows some 200,000 clones, with about nine tenths occurring only once. Sequencing input: PBMCs or T cells enriched from blood (not recorded which). The receptor source for this set is a woman younger than 45 who had recovered from COVID-19.

The CDR3 DNA reads TGTGCCAGCAGGGGGACAGGGGCCTACGAGCAGTACTTC. Translation gives CASRGTGAYEQYF. The gene calls are TRBV28 and TRBJ2-7; 10 bases match TRBD1. The CDR3 consists of 13 residues. Germline V gives CDR1 MDHEN, CDR2 SYDVKM. V gave up 6 bases and J gave up 2 bases; unmatched junction bases: 1.

The chain joins TRBV11-2 to TRBJ2-3, with 9 bases aligning to TRBD2. Germline assignment: CDR1 SGHAT and CDR2 FQNNGV. The length of the CDR3 is 16 residues. The V segment lost 4 bases and the J segment 5 bases; nucleotides outside the gene matches: 10. DNA of the CDR3: TGTGCCAGCAGCTCTCTAAGCGGGAGGAAGGTAGATACGCAGTATTTT. Amino acid sequence: CASSSLSGRKVDTQYF.

This clone has a handful of counts. This chain uses TRBV6-2 or TRBV6-3 with TRBJ2-6; D is unresolved. This CDR3 spans 15 amino acids. The germline V gene has CDR1 MNHEY and CDR2 SVGEGT. V lost 4 bases and J 0 bases, leaving 7 bases between the germline ends. The DNA of the CDR3 is TGTGCCAGCAGTTCAGGTGGCTCTGGGGCCAACGTCCTGACTTTC. The encoded protein is CASSSGGSGANVLTF.